This section outlines one T cell receptor (beta chain) sequence together with its context. This sample was included in a study of monozygotic twins with inflammatory bowel disease. Germline assignment: CDR1 DFQATT and CDR2 SNEGSKA (reference sequence). The CDR3 loop spans 15 amino acids. TCRdb reprocessed the 5' RACE reads, keeping one entry per CDR3 protein, no DNA. The sample holds 150,000 to 200,000 distinct CDR3 sequences. This sequence was found in a human donor with ulcerative colitis or Crohn's disease, or a healthy co-twin of an affected twin (not recorded which). This chain uses TRBV20-1 with TRBJ2-1; TCRdb indicates TRBD1, and absent DNA this call remains unverified. Sequenced material: blood. CDR3 sequence: CSASKRSPSYNEQFF.